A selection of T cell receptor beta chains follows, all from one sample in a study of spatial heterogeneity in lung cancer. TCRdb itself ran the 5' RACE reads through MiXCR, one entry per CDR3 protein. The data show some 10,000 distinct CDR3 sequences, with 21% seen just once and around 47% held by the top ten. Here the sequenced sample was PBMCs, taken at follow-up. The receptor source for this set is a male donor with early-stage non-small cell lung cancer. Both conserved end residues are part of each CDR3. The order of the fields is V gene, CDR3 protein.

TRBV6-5	CASRRNIGDTQYF
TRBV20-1	CSAYRGGPGANVLTF
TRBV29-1	CSVVLGGQIFQYF
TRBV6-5	CASREVGRDNQPQHF
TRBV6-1	CASSEAPISPLHF
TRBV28	CASSLYRDSYGYTF
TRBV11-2	CASSLGLRSYNEQFF
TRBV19	CASSIVTREAKNIQYF
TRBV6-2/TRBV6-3	CASSTDGFIGYTF
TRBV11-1	CASSSLAGGGETQYF
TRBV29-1	CSVAKNTGELFF
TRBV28	CASSFPLRTGNVLTF
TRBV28	CASSLSGQGPYEQYF
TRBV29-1	CSVAGTGYYGYTF
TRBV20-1	CSAEQVEEQYF
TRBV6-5	CASSSDAQETQYF
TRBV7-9	CASSFSGVNYGYTF